This note documents a single T cell receptor (beta chain) sequence. The target antigen is unknown. Some clones are missing from TCRdb's copy, which holds only in-frame ones; the method was immunoSEQ multiplex PCR. The profile shows around 26,000 clones, approximately 84% of them singletons. Germline loops: CDR1 MNHEY, CDR2 SVGAGI. CDR3 length equals 15 residues. The ends were cut back, 6 bases at V and 1 base at J, with 15 bases in the middle. The time point: blood 2 weeks post-SBRT. Treatment in this sample: 15 Gy SBRT to primary tumor, nephrectomy 4 weeks later. Clear cell pathology was present in this patient's renal cell carcinoma. The data stem from a study of radiation and T cells in renal cell carcinoma. Overall study: Nephrectomy followed 15 Gy stereotactic body radiation by 4 weeks.

Study outcomes and limitations: Baseline intratumoral clonotype presence is unknown without pretreatment biopsies.

This specimen was blood, taken from a patient whose treatment included radiotherapy and nephrectomy. The J gene is TRBJ1-1, the V gene TRBV6-5; D unresolved. The TCR originated in a man in his fifties or sixties with renal cell carcinoma. The CDR3 DNA is TGTGCCAGCAGACTCTATTACGAGACGAACACTGAAGCTTTCTTT. It codes for CASRLYYETNTEAFF.